The 4 T cell receptor beta chains given below trace back to one sample, sequenced in a study of OX40 agonist ivuxolimab in advanced cancers. Profiling relied on immunoSEQ multiplex PCR, and the TCRdb table lists in-frame clones only, not all of them. Among roughly 68,000 clones listed, 89% were seen once. Sequences were derived from CD4+ or CD8+ T cells sorted from blood, sampled in a trial of the OX40 agonist ivuxolimab. These receptors all stem from an adult with an advanced solid tumor such as melanoma, head and neck, liver or kidney cancer.

This clone occurred a few times. The rearrangement joins TRBV5-1 to TRBJ1-2, with D possibly being TRBD1 (5 bases). Between the trimmed V and J ends, which lost 7 bases and 9 bases, there was a span of 22 bases. The CDR3 consists of 14 residues. Germline V gene lookup returns CDR1 SGHRS and CDR2 YFSETQ. Here the CDR3 reads CASPPPGWGLRYTF. The CDR3 region has the DNA TGCGCCAGCCCTCCTCCGGGTTGGGGCCTACGCTACACCTTC.

This clone was picked up a small number of times. The genes are TRBV11-3 and TRBJ2-5; D remains unclear. V was trimmed by 1 base and J by 1 base, leaving 13 bases between them. Per germline, CDR1 SGHNT and CDR2 YENEEA. The CDR3 is 16 residues long. The CDR3: CASSLVVYNSQETQYF. As DNA, the CDR3 is TGTGCCAGCAGCTTAGTCGTCTACAACAGCCAAGAGACCCAGTACTTC.

The chain recombines TRBV10-2 with TRBJ1-1; D not certain. CDR1 is WSHSY, CDR2 SAAADI, per germline. The CDR3 consists of 13 residues. Trimming left V 4 bases short and J 1 base short, with 7 bases between. CDR3 sequence reads: CASSGLSNTEAFF. The CDR3 DNA reads as TGCGCCAGCAGTGGCCTTTCGAACACTGAAGCTTTCTTT.

V gene TRBV5-6 combines with J gene TRBJ1-5, with a weak D call TRBD1 (6 bases). Germline CDR1 SGHDT, CDR2 YYEEEE. The CDR3 runs to 14 residues. The V gene lost 1 base and the J gene lost 5 bases, with 10 bases spanning the gap. The CDR3 DNA sequence: TGTGCCAGCAGCTTGTCGGGGGGCGATCAGCCCCAGCATTTT. It yields the protein CASSLSGGDQPQHF. The full variable domain, with the rest looked up from reference TRBV5-6 and TRBJ1-5, is DAGVTQSPTHLIKTRGQQVTLRCSPKSGHDTVSWYQQALGQGPQFIFQYYEEEERQRGNFPDRFSGHQFPNYSSELNVNALLLGDSALYLCASSLSGGDQPQHFGDGTRLSIL.